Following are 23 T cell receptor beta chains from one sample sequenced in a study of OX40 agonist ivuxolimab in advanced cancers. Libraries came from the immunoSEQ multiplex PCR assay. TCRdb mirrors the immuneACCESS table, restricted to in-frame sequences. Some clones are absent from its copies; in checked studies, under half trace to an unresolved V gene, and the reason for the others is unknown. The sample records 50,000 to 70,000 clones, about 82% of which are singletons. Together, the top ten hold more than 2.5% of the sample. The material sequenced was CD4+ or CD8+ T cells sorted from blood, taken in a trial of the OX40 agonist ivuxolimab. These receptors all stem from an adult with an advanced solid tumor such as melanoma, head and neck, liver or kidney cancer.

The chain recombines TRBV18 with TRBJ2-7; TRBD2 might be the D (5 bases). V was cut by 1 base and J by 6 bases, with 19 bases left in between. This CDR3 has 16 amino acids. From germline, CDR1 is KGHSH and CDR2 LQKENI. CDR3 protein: CASSPQSFFDEGEQYF. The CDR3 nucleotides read TGTGCCAGCTCACCACAATCTTTCTTCGACGAGGGCGAGCAGTACTTC.

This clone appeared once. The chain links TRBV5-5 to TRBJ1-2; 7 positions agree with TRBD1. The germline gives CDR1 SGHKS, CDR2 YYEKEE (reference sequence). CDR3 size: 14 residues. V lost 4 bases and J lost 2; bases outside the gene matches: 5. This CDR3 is CASSHRTGNYGYTF. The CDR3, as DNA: TGTGCCAGCAGCCACCGGACAGGCAACTATGGCTACACCTTC. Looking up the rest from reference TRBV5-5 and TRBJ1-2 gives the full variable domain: DAGVTQSPTHLIKTRGQQVTLRCSPISGHKSVSWYQQVLGQGPQFIFQYYEKEERGRGNFPDRFSARQFPNYSSELNVNALLLGDSALYLCASSHRTGNYGYTFGSGTRLTVV.

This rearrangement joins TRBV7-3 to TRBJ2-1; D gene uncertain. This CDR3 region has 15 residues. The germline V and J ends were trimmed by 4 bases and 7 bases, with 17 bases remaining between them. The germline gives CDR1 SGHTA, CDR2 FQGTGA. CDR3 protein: CASSSLSGGVNEQFF. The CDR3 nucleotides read TGTGCCAGCAGCTCCTTATCAGGCGGAGTTAATGAGCAGTTCTTC.

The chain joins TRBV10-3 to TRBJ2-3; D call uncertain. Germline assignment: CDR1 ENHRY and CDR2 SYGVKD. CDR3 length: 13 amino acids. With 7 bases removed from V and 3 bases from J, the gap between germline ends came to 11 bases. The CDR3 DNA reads TGTGCCATCACTTCACAGCCTACAGATACGCAGTATTTT. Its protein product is CAITSQPTDTQYF.

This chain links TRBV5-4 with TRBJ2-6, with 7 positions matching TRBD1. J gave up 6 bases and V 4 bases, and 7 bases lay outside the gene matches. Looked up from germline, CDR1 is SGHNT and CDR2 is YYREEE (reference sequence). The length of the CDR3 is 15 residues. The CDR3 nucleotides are TGTGCCAGCAGCCCAAAGGGACAGTCGGCCAACGTCCTGACTTTC. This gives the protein CASSPKGQSANVLTF.

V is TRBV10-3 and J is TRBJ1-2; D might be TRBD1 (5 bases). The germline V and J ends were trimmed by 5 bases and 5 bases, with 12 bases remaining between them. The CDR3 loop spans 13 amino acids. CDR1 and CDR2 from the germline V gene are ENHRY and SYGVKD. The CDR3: CAISIVPGYGYTF. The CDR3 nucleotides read TGTGCCATCAGTATCGTCCCAGGGTATGGCTACACCTTC.

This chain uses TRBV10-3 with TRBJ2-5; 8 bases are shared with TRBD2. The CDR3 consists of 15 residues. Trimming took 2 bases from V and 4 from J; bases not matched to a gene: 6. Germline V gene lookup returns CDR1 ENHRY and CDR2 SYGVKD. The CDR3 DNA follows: TGTGCCATCAGTGAGAGAGCGGGAGTCGGAGAGACCCAGTACTTC. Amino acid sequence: CAISERAGVGETQYF.

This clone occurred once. DNA of the CDR3: TGTGCCAGCAGACGGACAGGGCACTCCACCGGGGAGCTGTTTTTT. This gives the protein CASRRTGHSTGELFF. V usage is TRBV2 and J usage is TRBJ2-2; 8 nucleotides agree with TRBD1. Germline CDR1 SNHLY, CDR2 FYNNEI. Germline trimming cut 6 bases from V and 4 bases from J; bases unmatched to any gene: 7. The CDR3 totals 15 residues.

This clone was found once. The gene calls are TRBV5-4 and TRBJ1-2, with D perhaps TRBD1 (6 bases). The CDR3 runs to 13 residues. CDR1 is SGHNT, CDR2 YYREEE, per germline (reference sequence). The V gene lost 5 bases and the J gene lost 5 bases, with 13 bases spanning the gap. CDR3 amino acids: CASSLQGGYGYTF. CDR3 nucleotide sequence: TGTGCCAGCAGTTTACAGGGAGGATATGGCTACACCTTC.

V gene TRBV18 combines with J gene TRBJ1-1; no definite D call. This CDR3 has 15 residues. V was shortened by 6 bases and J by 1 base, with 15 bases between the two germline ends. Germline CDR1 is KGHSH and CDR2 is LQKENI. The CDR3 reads CASSTVYLRNTEAFF. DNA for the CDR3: TGTGCCAGCTCTACGGTGTACTTAAGGAACACTGAAGCTTTCTTT.

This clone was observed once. The CDR3 nucleotides are TGCGCCAGCAGCGTTGGGAGAGGGATGGGAGGCCTAGCGGGGGGGGAGACCCAGTACTTC. Its protein is CASSVGRGMGGLAGGETQYF. The chain couples TRBV4-3 to TRBJ2-5, with 12 bases matching TRBD2. Germline trimming cut 5 bases from V and 5 bases from J; bases unmatched to any gene: 21. The CDR3 is made up of 20 amino acids. The germline V gene has CDR1 LGHNA and CDR2 YSLEER.

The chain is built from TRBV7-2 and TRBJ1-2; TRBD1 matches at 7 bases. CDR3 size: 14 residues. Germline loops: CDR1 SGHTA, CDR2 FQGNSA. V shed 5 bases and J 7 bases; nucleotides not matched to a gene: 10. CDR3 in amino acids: CASSLGTALSGYTF. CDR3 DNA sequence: TGTGCCAGCAGCCTGGGGACAGCGCTTAGTGGCTACACCTTC.

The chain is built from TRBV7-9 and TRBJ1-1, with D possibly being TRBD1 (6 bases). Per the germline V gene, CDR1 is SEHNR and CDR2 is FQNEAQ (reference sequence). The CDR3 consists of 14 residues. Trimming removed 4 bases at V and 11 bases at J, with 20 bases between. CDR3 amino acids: CASSSMGHWGGAFF. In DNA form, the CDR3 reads TGTGCCAGCAGCTCGATGGGACACTGGGGTGGGGCTTTCTTT.

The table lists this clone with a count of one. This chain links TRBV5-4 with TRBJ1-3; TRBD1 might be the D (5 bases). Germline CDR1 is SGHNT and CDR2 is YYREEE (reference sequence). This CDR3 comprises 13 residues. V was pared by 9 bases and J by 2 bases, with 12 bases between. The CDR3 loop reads CATGTEPGNTIYF. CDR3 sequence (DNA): TGTGCCACTGGGACCGAGCCTGGAAACACCATATATTTT.

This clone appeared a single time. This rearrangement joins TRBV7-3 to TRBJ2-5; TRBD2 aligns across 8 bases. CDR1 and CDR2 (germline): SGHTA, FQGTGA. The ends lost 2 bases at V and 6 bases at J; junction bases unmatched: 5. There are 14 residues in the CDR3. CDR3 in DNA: TGTGCCAGCAGCTTAGGAGCGGGAGTGCAGACCCAGTACTTC. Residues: CASSLGAGVQTQYF.

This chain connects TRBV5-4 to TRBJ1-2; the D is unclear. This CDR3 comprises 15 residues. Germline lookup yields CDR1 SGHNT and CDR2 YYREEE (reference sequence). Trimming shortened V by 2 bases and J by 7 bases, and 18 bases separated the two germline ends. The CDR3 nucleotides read TGTGCCAGCAGCTTAAGCGGACCTGCTCTGGCTGGCTACACCTTC. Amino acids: CASSLSGPALAGYTF.

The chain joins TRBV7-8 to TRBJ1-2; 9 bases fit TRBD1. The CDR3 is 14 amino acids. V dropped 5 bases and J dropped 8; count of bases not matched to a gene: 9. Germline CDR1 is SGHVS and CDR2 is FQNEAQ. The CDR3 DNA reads TGTGCCAGCAGCCCGAGGACAGGGGTCGACGGCTACACCTTC. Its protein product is CASSPRTGVDGYTF.

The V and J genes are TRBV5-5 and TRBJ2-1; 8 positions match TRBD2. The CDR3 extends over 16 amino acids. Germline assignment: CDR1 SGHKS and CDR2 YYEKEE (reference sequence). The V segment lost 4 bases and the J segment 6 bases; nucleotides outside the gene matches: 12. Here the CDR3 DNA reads TGTGCCAGCAGCGGAACGCCGGGACTAGTTTCCAATGAGCAGTTCTTC. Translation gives CASSGTPGLVSNEQFF.

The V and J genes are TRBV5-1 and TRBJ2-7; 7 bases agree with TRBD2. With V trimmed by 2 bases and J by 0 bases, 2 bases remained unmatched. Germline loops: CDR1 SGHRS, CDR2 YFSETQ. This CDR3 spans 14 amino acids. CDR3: CASSFTSDSYEQYF. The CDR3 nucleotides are TGCGCCAGCAGCTTTACTAGCGACTCCTACGAGCAGTACTTC.

In nucleotides, the CDR3 is TGCGCCAGCAGCTTGGACGGGGATCTTCACACTGAAGCTTTCTTT. Protein product: CASSLDGDLHTEAFF. The rearrangement uses TRBV5-1 and TRBJ1-1; the D is unclear. The CDR3 is 15 residues long. Trimming left V 0 bases short and J 3 bases short, with 12 bases between. Germline CDR1 SGHRS, CDR2 YFSETQ.

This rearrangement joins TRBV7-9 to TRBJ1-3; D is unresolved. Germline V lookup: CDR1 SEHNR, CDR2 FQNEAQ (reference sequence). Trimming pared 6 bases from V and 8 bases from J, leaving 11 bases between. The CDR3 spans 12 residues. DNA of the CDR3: TGTGCCAGCAGACGGCTCGGAGACACCATATATTTT. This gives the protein CASRRLGDTIYF. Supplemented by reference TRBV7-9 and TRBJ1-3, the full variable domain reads DTGVSQNPRHKITKRGQNVTFRCDPISEHNRLYWYRQTLGQGPEFLTYFQNEAQLEKSRLLSDRFSAERPKGSFSTLEIQRTEQGDSAMYLCASRRLGDTIYFGEGSWLTVV.

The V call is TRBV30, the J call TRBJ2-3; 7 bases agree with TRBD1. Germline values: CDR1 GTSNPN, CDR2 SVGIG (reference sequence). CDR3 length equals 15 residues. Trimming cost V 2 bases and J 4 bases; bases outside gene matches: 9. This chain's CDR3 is CAWSLTGSNADTQYF. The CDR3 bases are TGTGCCTGGAGTTTGACAGGGTCAAATGCAGATACGCAGTATTTT.

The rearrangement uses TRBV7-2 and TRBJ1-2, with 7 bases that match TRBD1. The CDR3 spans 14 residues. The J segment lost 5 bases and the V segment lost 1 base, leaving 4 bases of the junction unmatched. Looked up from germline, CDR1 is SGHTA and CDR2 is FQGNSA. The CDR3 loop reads CASSLVGTEYGYTF. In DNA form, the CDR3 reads TGTGCCAGCAGCTTAGTCGGGACAGAATATGGCTACACCTTC.